A single sample gave rise to the 32 T cell receptor beta chains below, sequenced in a study of OX40 agonist ivuxolimab in advanced cancers. Clones were read by immunoSEQ multiplex PCR, and TCRdb kept only the in-frame ones, dropping some. The data show 20,000 to 25,000 clones, with approximately 91% seen just once and roughly 25% held by the top ten. The sample was CD4+ or CD8+ T cells sorted from blood, taken in a trial of the OX40 agonist ivuxolimab. These receptors were collected from an adult with an advanced solid tumor such as melanoma, head and neck, liver or kidney cancer.

The V gene is TRBV27, the J gene TRBJ2-3; 10 bases match TRBD2. CDR3 length: 16 amino acids. The trim removed 6 bases at V and 2 bases at J, leaving 8 bases unmatched. CDR1 and CDR2 from the germline V gene are MNHEY and SMNVEV (reference sequence). CDR3: CASSTLAGGFTDTQYF. CDR3 DNA sequence: TGTGCCAGCAGCACATTAGCGGGGGGCTTCACAGATACGCAGTATTTT.

The CDR3 is CASSLEGRGSADTQYF. In nucleotides, the CDR3 is TGTGCCAGCAGCTTAGAGGGTAGGGGGTCGGCAGATACGCAGTATTTT. This rearrangement joins TRBV9 to TRBJ2-3; possible D gene TRBD1, 6 bases. The length of the CDR3 is 16 residues. Deletions cut 4 bases from V and 4 bases from J, with 19 bases between. Per germline, CDR1 SGDLS and CDR2 YYNGEE.

The J gene is TRBJ2-3, the V gene TRBV28; D may be TRBD1 (5 bases). This CDR3 is 15 amino acids long. Germline assignment: CDR1 MDHEN and CDR2 SYDVKM. Trimming cost V 4 bases and J 5 bases, with 16 bases left between them. As DNA, the CDR3 is TGTGCCAGCAGTTCCGACAGTTATGAAGGAGATACGCAGTATTTT. Protein: CASSSDSYEGDTQYF.

The chain couples TRBV27 to TRBJ1-2; D is possibly TRBD1 (6 bases). Trimming removed 5 bases at V and 4 bases at J, with 14 bases between. The CDR3 contains 14 residues. Per the germline V gene, CDR1 is MNHEY and CDR2 is SMNVEV (reference sequence). CDR3 DNA sequence: TGTGCCAGCAGTCCAGGGGCAGCCTCCTATGGCTACACCTTC. Translated: CASSPGAASYGYTF.

The rearrangement uses TRBV4-3 and TRBJ2-5, with D maybe TRBD1 (6 bases). This CDR3 is built from 14 residues. Germline V CDR1 and CDR2: LGHNA, YSLEER. The V gene lost 0 bases and the J gene lost 4 bases, with 9 bases spanning the gap. The CDR3 region is CASSQDSGAETQYF. DNA of the CDR3: TGCGCCAGCAGCCAAGACTCAGGGGCAGAGACCCAGTACTTC.

CDR3: CASSVGLAGGLEETQYF. The CDR3 DNA sequence: TGTGCCAGCAGTGTGGGACTAGCGGGAGGGCTTGAAGAGACCCAGTACTTC. The chain recombines TRBV2 with TRBJ2-5; 16 bases match TRBD2. The CDR3 sequence is 17 residues long. Germline lookup yields CDR1 SNHLY and CDR2 FYNNEI. Germline trimming cut 4 bases from V and 3 bases from J; bases unmatched to any gene: 5.

DNA of the CDR3: TGTGCCAGCAGCCAGGGAGGATTTGGACAGAGCATCTCCTACGAGCAGTACTTC. Its protein product is CASSQGGFGQSISYEQYF. This rearrangement joins TRBV14 to TRBJ2-7; D could derive from TRBD1 or TRBD2 (6 bases each). The CDR3 has 18 amino acids. Germline assignment: CDR1 SGHDN and CDR2 FVKESK. V lost 3 bases and J 0 bases, leaving 21 bases between the germline ends.

The chain carries TRBV7-3 and TRBJ2-3; possibly TRBD2 for D (7 bases). V was cut by 3 bases and J by 4 bases, with 11 bases left in between. Per germline, CDR1 SGHTA and CDR2 FQGTGA. The CDR3 loop spans 14 amino acids. The CDR3 loop reads CASSFLGGPDTQYF. The CDR3 bases are TGTGCCAGCAGCTTCCTGGGGGGGCCAGATACGCAGTATTTT.

The genes are TRBV19 and TRBJ2-3, with D unclear. Trimming shortened V by 7 bases and J by 5 bases, and 16 bases separated the two germline ends. The CDR3 is 14 residues long. Germline loops: CDR1 LNHDA, CDR2 SQIVND (reference sequence). DNA for the CDR3: TGTGCCAGTATTGGCTCCTGGATGGAAGATACGCAGTATTTT. Its translation is CASIGSWMEDTQYF. The whole variable domain, filled in from reference TRBV19 and TRBJ2-3, reads DGGITQSPKYLFRKEGQNVTLSCEQNLNHDAMYWYRQDPGQGLRLIYYSQIVNDFQKGDIAEGYSVSREKKESFPLTVTSAQKNPTAFYLCASIGSWMEDTQYFGPGTRLTVL.

To note about this clone: At one end, the junction sequence differs from germline, possibly due to a read error. The chain combines TRBV7-7 with TRBJ1-1; D not certain. Germline lookup yields CDR1 SSHAT and CDR2 FNYEAQ (reference sequence). This CDR3 has 13 amino acids. This CDR3 reads CASSRTANTEAFF. CDR3 bases: TGTGCTAGCAGTCGAACAGCTAACACTGAAGCTTTCTTT.

The V and J genes are TRBV28 and TRBJ1-5, with D unresolved. The germline V gene has CDR1 MDHEN and CDR2 SYDVKM. This CDR3 is built from 15 residues. Deletions cut 2 bases from V and 2 bases from J, with 10 bases between. The DNA for the CDR3 is TGTGCCAGCAGTTTAGAGGGTTTGGGCAATCAGCCCCAGCATTTT. Its protein is CASSLEGLGNQPQHF.

This clone was picked up a small number of times. V is TRBV6-1 and J is TRBJ2-5; possible D gene TRBD1, 5 bases. The germline CDR1 and CDR2 sequences are MNHNS and SASEGT. V lost 1 base to trimming and J lost 0 bases, with 15 bases between them. This CDR3 has 17 residues. The CDR3 coding sequence is TGTGCCAGCAGTGAAGTCGCACAGGTGTTCTACCAAGAGACCCAGTACTTC. Residues: CASSEVAQVFYQETQYF.

This chain joins TRBV27 and TRBJ2-1, with unresolved D. The CDR3 extends over 13 amino acids. Germline V gene data show CDR1 as MNHEY and CDR2 as SMNVEV (reference sequence). V shed 5 bases and J shed 5 bases, with 10 bases lying between them. As DNA, the CDR3 is TGTGCCAGCAGTAGCCAGGTCGACAATGAGCAGTTCTTC. This encodes CASSSQVDNEQFF.

The V and J genes are TRBV13 and TRBJ2-7, with a possible D match to TRBD1 (6 bases). V was cut by 5 bases and J by 3 bases, with 20 bases left in between. Germline V gene data show CDR1 as PRHDT and CDR2 as FYEKMQ (reference sequence). CDR3 size: 16 residues. The DNA of the CDR3 is TGTGCCAGCAGCAGCTATCAAGGGGGTCTACACTACGAGCAGTACTTC. It translates to CASSSYQGGLHYEQYF. Complete variable domain (other parts from reference TRBV13 and TRBJ2-7): AAGVIQSPRHLIKEKRETATLKCYPIPRHDTVYWYQQGPGQDPQFLISFYEKMQSDKGSIPDRFSAQQFSDYHSELNMSSLELGDSALYFCASSSYQGGLHYEQYFGPGTRLTVT.

V and J are TRBV6-5 and TRBJ1-1; the D gene is possibly TRBD1 (5 bases). Germline V gene data show CDR1 as MNHEY and CDR2 as SVGAGI. The V end was cut by 5 bases, the J end by 2 bases, with 12 bases between. The CDR3 loop spans 14 amino acids. The DNA for the CDR3 is TGTGCCAGCAGTCCGCTGGGGGGTAACACTGAAGCTTTCTTT. It yields the protein CASSPLGGNTEAFF.

V gene TRBV19 combines with J gene TRBJ2-7, with D maybe TRBD2 (7 bases). V lost 3 bases and J 5 bases, leaving 20 bases between the germline ends. The CDR3 contains 16 residues. Germline-derived CDR1 and CDR2 are LNHDA and SQIVND (reference sequence). The CDR3 is CASSIRGALSRDEQYF. Here the CDR3 DNA reads TGTGCCAGTAGTATCCGGGGGGCGTTATCTCGGGACGAGCAGTACTTC.

J is TRBJ2-5 and V is TRBV4-1; no clear D. V lost 4 bases, J lost 5 bases, and 11 bases lay in between. From germline, CDR1 is MGHRA and CDR2 YSYEKL. This CDR3 contains 13 residues. For the CDR3, the DNA is TGCGCCAGCAGCCCCTTCGGGTTGGAGACCCAGTACTTC. Translating gives CASSPFGLETQYF.

This chain connects TRBV7-3 to TRBJ2-6; a weak D match, TRBD2 (7 bases). Germline V gene lookup returns CDR1 SGHTA and CDR2 FQGTGA. With 2 bases removed from V and 1 base from J, the gap between germline ends came to 15 bases. The CDR3 totals 18 residues. DNA for the CDR3: TGTGCCAGCAGCTTAGGAGGCGGGGGCTTGTCTGGGGCCAACGTCCTGACTTTC. This translates into CASSLGGGGLSGANVLTF. Full variable domain (remainder filled in from reference TRBV7-3 and TRBJ2-6): GAGVSQTPSNKVTEKGKYVELRCDPISGHTALYWYRQSLGQGPEFLIYFQGTGAADDSGLPNDRFFAVRPEGSVSTLKIQRTERGDSAVYLCASSLGGGGLSGANVLTFGAGSRLTVL.

This clone was detected a few times. The gene calls are TRBV25-1 and TRBJ1-2; D is unresolved. The V end lost 8 bases, the J end lost 8 bases, and 12 bases lay between the germline ends. This CDR3 region has 11 residues. Germline V gene lookup returns CDR1 MGHDK and CDR2 SYGVNS. CDR3 residues: CASEDRRGYTF. The CDR3 nucleotides are TGTGCCAGCGAGGACCGTCGAGGCTACACCTTC.

V usage is TRBV7-9 and J usage is TRBJ2-7; TRBD1 aligns across 12 bases. Germline V lookup: CDR1 SEHNR, CDR2 FQNEAQ (reference sequence). V trimming: 5 bases; J trimming: 4 bases; junction bases outside the gene matches: 9. This CDR3 has 16 amino acids. CDR3 sequence: CASSPPGQGARYEQYF. CDR3 in DNA: TGTGCCAGCAGCCCCCCGGGACAGGGGGCTAGGTACGAGCAGTACTTC.

V is TRBV4-3 and J is TRBJ2-7, with D perhaps given as TRBD1 or TRBD2 (5 bases each). This CDR3 is 13 amino acids long. CDR1 is LGHNA and CDR2 is YSLEER in the germline V gene. Deletions cut 0 bases from V and 5 bases from J, with 8 bases between. This CDR3 is CASSQDWGNEQYF. DNA of the CDR3: TGCGCCAGCAGCCAAGATTGGGGGAACGAGCAGTACTTC.

The V and J genes are TRBV5-8 and TRBJ2-7; D is possibly TRBD1 (6 bases). V gave up 2 bases and J gave up 0 bases, with 9 bases separating them. CDR1 and CDR2 (germline): SGHTS, YDEGEE. CDR3 length: 14 residues. The DNA of the CDR3 is TGTGCCAGCAGCTTAAACAGGGCCTCCTACGAGCAGTACTTC. This encodes CASSLNRASYEQYF. The whole variable domain, filled in from reference TRBV5-8 and TRBJ2-7, reads EAGVTQSPTHLIKTRGQQATLRCSPISGHTSVYWYQQALGLGLQFLLWYDEGEERNRGNFPPRFSGRQFPNYSSELNVNALELEDSALYLCASSLNRASYEQYFGPGTRLTVT.

The chain is built from TRBV15 and TRBJ1-2; D is ambiguous. The V and J ends lost 4 bases and 2 bases respectively, with 8 bases between them. The CDR3 is 13 residues long. CDR1 and CDR2 (germline): LNHNV, YYDKDF (reference sequence). CDR3 in DNA: TGTGCCACCAGCATCAGAGGGAACTATGGCTACACCTTC. Translated: CATSIRGNYGYTF.

The chain employs TRBV27 and TRBJ2-6; 8 nucleotides agree with TRBD1. V shed 0 bases, J shed 1 base, and the junction held 2 bases outside the gene matches. Germline-derived CDR1 and CDR2 are MNHEY and SMNVEV (reference sequence). There are 17 residues in the CDR3. The CDR3 loop reads CASSLSGTGSGANVLTF. CDR3 nucleotide sequence: TGTGCCAGCAGTTTATCGGGGACAGGTTCTGGGGCCAACGTCCTGACTTTC.

The J gene is TRBJ1-1, the V gene TRBV7-3; D may be TRBD1 (5 bases). Germline V gene sequence: CDR1 SGHTA, CDR2 FQGTGA. V dropped 3 bases and J dropped 4 bases, with 12 bases sitting between them. The CDR3 runs to 14 residues. The CDR3 is CASSFGPGTTEAFF. In DNA form, the CDR3 reads TGTGCCAGCAGCTTCGGTCCAGGGACCACTGAAGCTTTCTTT.

This clone has only one observation. The chain has TRBV5-6 and TRBJ1-1; D is possibly TRBD1 (5 bases). With 4 bases removed from V and 0 bases from J, the gap between germline ends came to 13 bases. There are 15 residues in the CDR3. The germline CDR1 and CDR2 sequences are SGHDT and YYEEEE. In DNA, the CDR3 is TGTGCCAGCAGCCCATTGGACATACTGAACACTGAAGCTTTCTTT. This sequence encodes CASSPLDILNTEAFF.

The chain couples TRBV7-9 to TRBJ1-4; D is unresolved. The germline V gene encodes CDR1 SEHNR and CDR2 FQNEAQ (reference sequence). The CDR3 runs to 14 residues. V was pared by 0 bases and J by 5 bases, with 7 bases between. CDR3: CASSLAGPNEKLFF. CDR3 sequence (DNA): TGTGCCAGCAGCTTAGCAGGGCCAAATGAAAAACTGTTTTTT.

J is TRBJ2-1 and V is TRBV29-1, with a tentative D call TRBD2 (6 bases). CDR1 and CDR2 (germline): SQVTM, ANQGSEA. This CDR3 spans 14 amino acids. The germline V and J ends were trimmed by 7 bases and 0 bases, with 13 bases remaining between them. The CDR3 DNA follows: TGCAGCGCTCGATTAGCGGACTCCTACAATGAGCAGTTCTTC. This gives the protein CSARLADSYNEQFF.

J is TRBJ2-7 and V is TRBV6-5; no reliable D call. The CDR3 spans 11 residues. The germline CDR1 and CDR2 sequences are MNHEY and SVGAGI. Trimming removed 0 bases from V and 6 bases from J, with 3 bases in between. The CDR3 nucleotides read TGTGCCAGCAGTTACTCGGGCGAGCAGTACTTC. This sequence encodes CASSYSGEQYF.

A single count supports this clone. The chain is built from TRBV5-1 and TRBJ2-7, with D uncertain. There are 13 residues in the CDR3. Germline CDR1 SGHRS, CDR2 YFSETQ. V lost 5 bases to trimming and J lost 2 bases, with 11 bases between them. The CDR3: CASSPEAPYEQYF. CDR3 nucleotide sequence: TGCGCCAGCAGTCCTGAAGCCCCCTACGAGCAGTACTTC.

This clone was observed a handful of times. V is TRBV5-4 and J is TRBJ2-7; D possibly uses TRBD1 or TRBD2 (5 bases each). Between the trimmed V and J ends, which lost 5 bases and 3 bases, there was a span of 15 bases. Germline CDR1 and CDR2: SGHNT and YYREEE (reference sequence). The CDR3 has 14 amino acids. CDR3 sequence (DNA): TGTGCCAGCAGACTCCAAGGGACGGACTACGAGCAGTACTTC. The encoded protein is CASRLQGTDYEQYF. Filled out from reference TRBV5-4 and TRBJ2-7, the complete variable domain reads ETGVTQSPTHLIKTRGQQVTLRCSSQSGHNTVSWYQQALGQGPQFIFQYYREEENGRGNFPPRFSGLQFPNYSSELNVNALELDDSALYLCASRLQGTDYEQYFGPGTRLTVT.

This chain links TRBV7-9 with TRBJ2-7; TRBD2 is a possible D gene (6 bases). V was trimmed by 5 bases and J by 2 bases, leaving 10 bases between them. The CDR3 runs to 13 residues. Germline V lookup: CDR1 SEHNR, CDR2 FQNEAQ (reference sequence). The CDR3 DNA is TGTGCCAGCAGCGAAGGAGGGGCCTACGAGCAGTACTTC. Its translation: CASSEGGAYEQYF.